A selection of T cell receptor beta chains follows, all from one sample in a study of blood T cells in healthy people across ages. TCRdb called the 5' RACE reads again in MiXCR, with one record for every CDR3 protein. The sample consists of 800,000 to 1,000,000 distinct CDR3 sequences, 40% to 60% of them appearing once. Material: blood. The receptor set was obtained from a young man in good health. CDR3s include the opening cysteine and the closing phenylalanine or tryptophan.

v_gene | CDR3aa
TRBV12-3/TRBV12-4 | CASSFIAPSYEQYF
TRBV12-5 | CASGSGTRTDTQYF
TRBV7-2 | CASSLLSRQETYNSPLHF
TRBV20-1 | CSARGPRTVTDTQYF
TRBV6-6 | CASNSHYEQYF
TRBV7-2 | CASSLVKQGGSTYNGQFF
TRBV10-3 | CAISSGPLSGDEQYF
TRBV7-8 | CASSLGLAGGRDEKLFF
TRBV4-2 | CASSQMGGWLYEQYF
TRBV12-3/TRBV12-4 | CASTSTGEGNQPQHF
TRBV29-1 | CSVERLGGEQFF
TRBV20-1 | CSARVQGSYNSPFHF
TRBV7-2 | CASSLEQLYNSPLHF
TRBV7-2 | CASSQPPTLGRKGYTF
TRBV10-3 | CAIRTTGEGSPLHF
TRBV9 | CASSVATGKANYGYTF
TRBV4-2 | CASSQIDRDNQPQHF
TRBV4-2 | CASSPSSWRGVRYNEQFF
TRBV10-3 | CAISADSSYEQYF
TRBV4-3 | CASSQELRRLLTDTQYF
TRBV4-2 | CASSPSGGASNEQFF
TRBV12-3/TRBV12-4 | CASTGQINSGANVLTF
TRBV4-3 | CASSRRSLRDSSKETQYF
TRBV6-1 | CASSESGSNQPQHF
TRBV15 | CATSREVTASKLFF
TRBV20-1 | CSARGDNYEQYF
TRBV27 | CASSLDAGANSPLHF
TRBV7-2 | CASSLSTTNEKLFF
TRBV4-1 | CASSHTGDRYAYF
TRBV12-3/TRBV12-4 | CASSFGGTAAYEQYF
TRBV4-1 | CASSHHPGRQSTQETQYF
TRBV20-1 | CSARDRTAWSSYEQYF
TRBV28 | CASTPTGHEQFF
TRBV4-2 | CASSQDSDSRQETQYF
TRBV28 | CASSGGTVIVEAFF
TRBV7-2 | CASSPETGVKTQYF
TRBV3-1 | CASSLDRVGWNYGYTF
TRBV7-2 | CASSLYQGGTNQPQHF
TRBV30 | CAWSSPGKLDEKLFF
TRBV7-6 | CASSLAASGYEQYF
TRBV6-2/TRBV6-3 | CASSEYQNYEQYF
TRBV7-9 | CASSPTSNTDTQYF
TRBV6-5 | CASSYSWVPGQGSAKNIQYF
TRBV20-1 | CSAMGLAGWNEQFF
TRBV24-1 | CATSSGRTGVRIRETQYF
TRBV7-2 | CASSLGGQSIIQYF
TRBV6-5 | CASSYITGGEGETQYF
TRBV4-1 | CASSQDPQLSYNEQFF
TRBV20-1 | CSARPDRGAGYTF
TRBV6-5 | CASSWTGEGYGYTF
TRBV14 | CAGGLGYSYNEQFF
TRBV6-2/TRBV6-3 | CASTASGGISETQYF
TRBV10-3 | CAISTPGLAGGLTYEQYF
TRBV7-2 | CASSPPASSYEQYF
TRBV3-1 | CASSQNVGPGGRNEQFF
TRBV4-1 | CASSQDRVYQPQHF
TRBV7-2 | CASSFPPDTGVNTETFF